What follows is one TCR beta chain and its context. This specimen comes from a study of TIL therapy for anti-PD-1-resistant metastatic lung cancer. There are 15 residues in the CDR3. Per germline, CDR1 PRHDT and CDR2 FYEKMQ (reference sequence). V lost 4 bases and J lost 6; bases outside the gene matches: 5. The immunoSEQ assay was v3. Some clones are missing from TCRdb's copy, which holds only in-frame ones; the method was immunoSEQ multiplex PCR. The sample includes about 36,000 clones, about 73% of them seen just once. The time point: pre-treatment sample, taken before nivolumab and TIL therapy. The specimen was blood, collected at baseline. The genes are TRBV13 and TRBJ1-4, with TRBD1 matching over 10 bases. The clonotype comes from a person aged 25 to 79 with non-small cell lung cancer. CDR3 protein: CASSSPGTGDEKLFF. For the CDR3, the DNA is TGTGCCAGCAGCTCGCCCGGGACAGGGGATGAAAAACTGTTTTTT.